This T cell receptor (beta chain) was recorded in a study of cytomegalovirus exposure and HLA in healthy donors. Study-wide findings and caveats: The majority of CMV-associated TCR beta chains were reported as apparently HLA-restricted in a later analysis.

This clone has only one observation. Its antigen is unknown. In the PCR, 60 Vbeta and 13 Jbeta primers were used. TCRdb's copy holds only in-frame clones and misses some; the assay was immunoSEQ multiplex PCR. The data contain approximately 170,000 clones, around 80% of them singletons. Trimming shortened V by 2 bases and J by 6 bases, and 18 bases separated the two germline ends. Germline CDR1 reads MNHNY; CDR2 reads SVGAGI (reference sequence). The CDR3 is 16 amino acids. Material: PBMCs. This TCR was sampled from a woman under 30 in good health and CMV-seronegative. V is TRBV6-6 and J is TRBJ2-3; D is perhaps TRBD2 (5 bases). The CDR3 bases are TGTGCCAGCAGTTACCACCGGGGTTCGTCCACGGATACGCAGTATTTT. Translation: CASSYHRGSSTDTQYF.